Listed below are T cell receptor beta chains from one sample, sequenced in a study of blood T cell repertoires in COVID-19. Data came from immunoSEQ multiplex PCR; TCRdb stores just in-frame clones and leaves some out. The sample includes approximately 530,000 clones, roughly 89% seen only once; the top ten take roughly 8.3%. The specimen sequenced was peripheral blood. The receptors come from a woman between 50 and 59 years old with COVID-19, enrolled during active disease. CDR3s include the opening cysteine and the closing phenylalanine or tryptophan. The D gene is left open where the match is weak. Only part of the rows carry a size: once, few, many, or a class if the clone is expanded.

abundance	len	j_gene	d_gene	v_gene	CDR3aa	CDR3nt
-	15	TRBJ2-3	-	TRBV2	CASSDGQGYADTQYF	TGTGCCAGCAGTGACGGGCAGGGTTATGCAGATACGCAGTATTTT
-	17	TRBJ2-1	TRBD1	TRBV5-1	CASSWGPRTGSNNEQFF	TGCGCCAGCAGCTGGGGCCCCCGGACAGGGTCTAACAATGAGCAGTTCTTC
once	14	TRBJ1-2	TRBD1	TRBV2	CASRRQGAFWGYTF	TGTGCCAGCAGGCGACAGGGGGCCTTTTGGGGCTACACCTTC
-	15	TRBJ2-1	-	TRBV21-1	CASSKQGLTYNEQFF	TGTGCCAGCAGCAAGCAGGGACTCACCTACAATGAGCAGTTCTTC
-	13	TRBJ1-1	TRBD1	TRBV5-1	CASSPNTGGAAFF	TGCGCCAGCAGCCCAAATACAGGGGGCGCTGCTTTCTTT
-	13	TRBJ1-1	-	TRBV12-5	CASAWSVNTEAFF	TGTGCTAGTGCCTGGAGCGTAAACACTGAAGCTTTCTTT
-	13	TRBJ1-4	-	TRBV29-1	CSAGTDGGRKLFF	TGCAGCGCCGGGACGGACGGAGGGCGAAAACTGTTTTTT
-	12	TRBJ2-1	-	TRBV6-6	CASSWRGDEQFF	TGTGCCAGCAGTTGGCGGGGAGATGAGCAGTTCTTC
-	13	TRBJ1-2	-	TRBV27	CASSQVGGHSYTF	TGTGCCAGCAGCCAGGTGGGGGGTCATAGCTACACCTTC
few	13	TRBJ1-1	-	TRBV18	CASSRSGQDGAFF	TGTGCCAGCTCAAGGTCTGGGCAGGATGGCGCTTTCTTT
many	17	TRBJ2-2	TRBD1	TRBV5-5	CASSLVDRAVFTGELFF	TGTGCCAGCAGCTTGGTGGACAGGGCCGTCTTCACCGGGGAGCTGTTTTTT
once	13	TRBJ1-6	-	TRBV12-3/TRBV12-4	CASSLGRNSPLHF	TGTGCCAGCAGTTTAGGTCGGAATTCACCCCTCCACTTT
-	14	TRBJ1-3	-	TRBV5-6	CASSLARSGNTIYF	TGTGCCAGCAGCTTGGCGCGTTCTGGAAACACCATATATTTT
-	12	TRBJ1-4	-	TRBV19	CASGQFNEKLFF	TGTGCCAGTGGGCAGTTTAATGAAAAACTGTTTTTT
-	14	TRBJ1-1	TRBD1	TRBV7-3	CASSFRGSHTEAFF	TGTGCCAGCAGCTTCAGGGGGAGCCACACTGAAGCTTTCTTT
-	15	TRBJ1-2	TRBD1	TRBV5-4	CASSAGTGGGYGYTF	TGTGCCAGTTCGGCTGGGACAGGGGGCGGGTATGGCTACACCTTC
-	13	TRBJ1-1	-	TRBV12-3/TRBV12-4	CASTTSSEAEAFF	TGTGCCAGCACTACCTCTTCAGAGGCTGAAGCTTTCTTT
-	14	TRBJ2-6	-	TRBV6-5	CASTRTVGANVLTF	TGTGCCAGCACCCGGACAGTCGGGGCCAACGTCCTGACTTTC
-	17	TRBJ2-1	TRBD2	TRBV5-1	CASSLASGASSYNEQFF	TGCGCCAGCAGCTTAGCTAGCGGTGCTAGCTCCTACAATGAGCAGTTCTTC
-	11	TRBJ2-3	TRBD1	TRBV3-1/TRBV3-2	CASTQGDTQYF	TGTGCCAGCACACAGGGGGATACGCAGTATTTT
few	13	TRBJ1-1	-	TRBV3-1/TRBV3-2	CASSRTGRPEAFF	TGTGCCAGCAGCCGCACAGGGCGGCCTGAAGCTTTCTTT
-	14	TRBJ2-7	-	TRBV6-5	CASRRTDGGGEQYF	TGTGCCAGCCGAAGAACCGACGGGGGAGGCGAGCAGTACTTC
-	12	TRBJ2-7	TRBD1	TRBV3-1/TRBV3-2	CASGDRGHEQYF	TGTGCCAGCGGGGACAGGGGGCACGAGCAGTACTTC
-	15	TRBJ2-3	TRBD2	TRBV30	CAWRLLGGSTDTQYF	TGTGCCTGGAGGCTCCTCGGGGGGAGCACAGATACGCAGTATTTT
once	13	TRBJ2-7	-	TRBV27	CASTRQGSYEQYF	TGTGCCAGCACTAGGCAGGGGTCCTACGAGCAGTACTTC
-	14	TRBJ2-7	TRBD1	TRBV15	CATSRDRGLREQYF	TGTGCCACCAGCAGAGACAGGGGGCTGAGGGAGCAGTACTTC
-	15	TRBJ2-3	-	TRBV9	CASSVEGGYRDTQYF	TGTGCCAGCAGCGTAGAGGGGGGGTATAGAGATACGCAGTATTTT
-	15	TRBJ2-5	TRBD2	TRBV5-4	CASSLLAGRQETQYF	TGTGCCAGCAGCTTGCTAGCGGGGAGGCAAGAGACCCAGTACTTC
-	15	TRBJ2-2	TRBD1	TRBV2	CASSEQGSYTGELFF	TGTGCCAGCAGCGAACAGGGGTCCTACACCGGGGAGCTGTTTTTT
-	16	TRBJ1-5	-	TRBV4-2	CASSQVQAQPNQPQHF	TGTGCCAGCAGCCAAGTTCAGGCCCAACCCAATCAGCCCCAGCATTTT
-	15	TRBJ1-1	-	TRBV18	CASSPRTDMNTEAFF	TGTGCCAGCTCACCCCGGACAGACATGAACACTGAAGCTTTCTTT
-	16	TRBJ2-5	TRBD1	TRBV19	CASSIAPGQGGETQYF	TGTGCCAGTAGTATAGCGCCGGGACAGGGAGGAGAGACCCAGTACTTC
-	13	TRBJ1-2	TRBD1	TRBV19	CASSPDRGGGYTF	TGTGCCAGTAGCCCTGACAGGGGAGGGGGCTACACCTTC
-	11	TRBJ2-7	-	TRBV6-5	CASSRAYEQYF	TGTGCCAGCAGCCGAGCCTACGAGCAGTACTTC
-	11	TRBJ2-7	-	TRBV2	CASSRSGPGSF	TGTGCCAGCAGTCGGAGCGGCCCGGGGTCCTTC
-	17	TRBJ1-5	TRBD1	TRBV23-1	CASSRPGTGKRGQPQHF	TGCGCCAGCAGTCGTCCCGGGACAGGGAAGAGGGGTCAGCCCCAGCATTTT